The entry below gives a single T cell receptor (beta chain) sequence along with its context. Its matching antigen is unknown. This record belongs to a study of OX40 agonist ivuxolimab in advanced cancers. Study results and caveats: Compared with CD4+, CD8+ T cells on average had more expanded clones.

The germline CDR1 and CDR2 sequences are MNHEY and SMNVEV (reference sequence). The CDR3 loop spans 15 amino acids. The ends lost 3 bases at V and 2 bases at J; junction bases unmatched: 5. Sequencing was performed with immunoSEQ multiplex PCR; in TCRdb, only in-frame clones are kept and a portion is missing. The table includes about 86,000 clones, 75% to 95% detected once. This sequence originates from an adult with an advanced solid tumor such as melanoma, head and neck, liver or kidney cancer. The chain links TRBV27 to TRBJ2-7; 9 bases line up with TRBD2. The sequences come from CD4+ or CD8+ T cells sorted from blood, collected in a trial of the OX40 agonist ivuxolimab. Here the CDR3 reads CASSLAAGGPYEQYF. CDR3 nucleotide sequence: TGTGCCAGCAGTTTGGCGGCGGGAGGGCCCTACGAGCAGTACTTC.